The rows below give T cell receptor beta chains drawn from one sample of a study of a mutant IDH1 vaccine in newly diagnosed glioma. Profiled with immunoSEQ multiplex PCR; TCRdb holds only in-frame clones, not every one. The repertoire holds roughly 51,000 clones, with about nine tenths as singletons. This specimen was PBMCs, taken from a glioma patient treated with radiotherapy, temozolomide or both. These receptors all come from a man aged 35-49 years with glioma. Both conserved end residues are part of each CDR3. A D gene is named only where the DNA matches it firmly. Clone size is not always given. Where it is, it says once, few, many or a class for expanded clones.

CDR3aa: CASSLGSTGGTYEQYF
CDR3nt: TGTGCCAGCAGCTTAGGATCTACGGGAGGAACCTACGAGCAGTACTTC
d_gene: TRBD2
abundance: NA
v_gene: TRBV7-9
len: 16
j_gene: TRBJ2-7

CDR3aa: CAIRGGASEYGYTF
CDR3nt: TGTGCCATCCGGGGGGGGGCGTCAGAATATGGCTACACCTTC
d_gene: NA
abundance: NA
v_gene: TRBV28
len: 14
j_gene: TRBJ1-2

CDR3aa: CASSFSGGQKPQHF
CDR3nt: TGTGCCAGCAGTTTCTCAGGGGGCCAAAAGCCCCAGCATTTT
d_gene: TRBD1
abundance: NA
v_gene: TRBV7-9
len: 14
j_gene: TRBJ1-5

CDR3aa: CASSFRGLVIRGTQYF
CDR3nt: TGCGCCAGCAGCTTCCGCGGACTGGTCATCAGGGGTACGCAGTATTTT
d_gene: NA
abundance: once
v_gene: TRBV5-1
len: 16
j_gene: TRBJ2-3

CDR3aa: CASSLKATQYF
CDR3nt: TGTGCCAGCAGCTTAAAAGCGACCCAGTACTTC
d_gene: NA
abundance: NA
v_gene: TRBV7-6
len: 11
j_gene: TRBJ2-5

CDR3aa: CASSLTFQETQYF
CDR3nt: TGTGCCAGCAGCTTAACCTTTCAAGAGACCCAGTACTTC
d_gene: NA
abundance: NA
v_gene: TRBV11-2
len: 13
j_gene: TRBJ2-5

CDR3aa: CATSRDRAELYEQYF
CDR3nt: TGTGCCACCAGCAGAGATAGGGCGGAGCTTTACGAGCAGTACTTC
d_gene: NA
abundance: NA
v_gene: TRBV15
len: 15
j_gene: TRBJ2-7

CDR3aa: CASRKGWPQHF
CDR3nt: TGTGCCAGCAGGAAGGGTTGGCCCCAGCATTTT
d_gene: NA
abundance: NA
v_gene: TRBV4-2
len: 11
j_gene: TRBJ1-5

CDR3aa: CASSMDSSYQPQHF
CDR3nt: TGTGCCAGCAGTATGGACAGCTCTTATCAGCCCCAGCATTTT
d_gene: NA
abundance: once
v_gene: TRBV7-2
len: 14
j_gene: TRBJ1-5

CDR3aa: CASSLGSGQVIGELFF
CDR3nt: TGTGCCAGCAGCTTAGGCTCGGGACAGGTCATCGGGGAGCTGTTTTTT
d_gene: TRBD1
abundance: once
v_gene: TRBV7-7
len: 16
j_gene: TRBJ2-2

CDR3aa: CASKSTGGTGELFF
CDR3nt: TGTGCCAGCAAGTCGACAGGGGGGACCGGGGAGCTGTTTTTT
d_gene: TRBD1
abundance: NA
v_gene: TRBV6-4
len: 14
j_gene: TRBJ2-2

CDR3aa: CASSYADGGGNIQYF
CDR3nt: TGTGCCAGCAGTTACGCAGACGGGGGAGGAAACATTCAGTACTTC
d_gene: NA
abundance: NA
v_gene: TRBV6-6
len: 15
j_gene: TRBJ2-4

CDR3aa: CASSYYTDTQYF
CDR3nt: TGCGCCAGCAGCTACTACACAGATACGCAGTATTTT
d_gene: NA
abundance: NA
v_gene: TRBV5-1
len: 12
j_gene: TRBJ2-3

CDR3aa: CASRQGADEQYF
CDR3nt: TGTGCCAGCCGACAGGGGGCTGACGAGCAGTACTTC
d_gene: TRBD1
abundance: NA
v_gene: TRBV6-1
len: 12
j_gene: TRBJ2-7

CDR3aa: CASSLGSDHYGYTF
CDR3nt: TGTGCCAGCAGCTTGGGCAGCGATCACTATGGCTACACCTTC
d_gene: NA
abundance: NA
v_gene: TRBV11-2
len: 14
j_gene: TRBJ1-2

CDR3aa: CASSPGSYEQYF
CDR3nt: TGTGCCAGCTCACCCGGGTCCTACGAGCAGTACTTC
d_gene: NA
abundance: NA
v_gene: TRBV18
len: 12
j_gene: TRBJ2-7

CDR3aa: CASSYLTSQETQYF
CDR3nt: TGTGCCAGCAGTTACTTGACTAGCCAAGAGACCCAGTACTTC
d_gene: NA
abundance: NA
v_gene: TRBV6-5
len: 14
j_gene: TRBJ2-5

CDR3aa: CASTKSGTSGSGELFF
CDR3nt: TGTGCCAGCACAAAATCCGGGACTAGCGGGAGCGGGGAGCTGTTTTTT
d_gene: TRBD2
abundance: NA
v_gene: TRBV25-1
len: 16
j_gene: TRBJ2-2

CDR3aa: CASSSPDRGNTEAFF
CDR3nt: TGTGCCAGTAGTAGCCCGGACAGGGGGAACACTGAAGCTTTCTTT
d_gene: TRBD1
abundance: NA
v_gene: TRBV19
len: 15
j_gene: TRBJ1-1

CDR3aa: CASHGDWKYNEQFF
CDR3nt: TGTGCCAGTCACGGGGACTGGAAGTACAATGAGCAGTTCTTC
d_gene: NA
abundance: NA
v_gene: TRBV5-6
len: 14
j_gene: TRBJ2-1

CDR3aa: CASSIAASTDTQYF
CDR3nt: TGTGCCAGCAGTATAGCGGCTAGCACAGATACGCAGTATTTT
d_gene: NA
abundance: NA
v_gene: TRBV25-1
len: 14
j_gene: TRBJ2-3

CDR3aa: CASSRGEGAYEQYF
CDR3nt: TGCGCCAGCAGCCGAGGCGAGGGAGCTTACGAGCAGTACTTC
d_gene: NA
abundance: NA
v_gene: TRBV4-1
len: 14
j_gene: TRBJ2-7

CDR3aa: CASSPLYRADEQFF
CDR3nt: TGTGCCAGCTCACCACTCTACAGGGCGGATGAGCAGTTCTTC
d_gene: NA
abundance: NA
v_gene: TRBV18
len: 14
j_gene: TRBJ2-1

CDR3aa: CSVEEVDEQYF
CDR3nt: TGCAGCGTTGAAGAGGTGGACGAGCAGTACTTC
d_gene: NA
abundance: NA
v_gene: TRBV29-1
len: 11
j_gene: TRBJ2-7

CDR3aa: CAGSTVRGTGELFF
CDR3nt: TGTGCCGGGTCCACGGTCCGTGGCACCGGGGAGCTGTTTTTT
d_gene: NA
abundance: NA
v_gene: TRBV19
len: 14
j_gene: TRBJ2-2

CDR3aa: CASRDTQTLAEQFF
CDR3nt: TGTGCCAGCAGGGACACTCAGACTCTAGCGGAGCAGTTCTTC
d_gene: NA
abundance: NA
v_gene: TRBV6-5
len: 14
j_gene: TRBJ2-1

CDR3aa: CASSTLAGFSGANVLTF
CDR3nt: TGTGCCAGCAGCACTTTAGCGGGATTCTCTGGGGCCAACGTCCTGACTTTC
d_gene: TRBD2
abundance: few
v_gene: TRBV13
len: 17
j_gene: TRBJ2-6

CDR3aa: CASRDGGSYEQYF
CDR3nt: TGTGCCAGCAGGGACGGGGGATCCTACGAGCAGTACTTC
d_gene: NA
abundance: NA
v_gene: TRBV27
len: 13
j_gene: TRBJ2-7

CDR3aa: CASSVAPGGNQPQHF
CDR3nt: TGTGCCAGCAGCGTAGCCCCGGGAGGCAATCAGCCCCAGCATTTT
d_gene: NA
abundance: NA
v_gene: TRBV9
len: 15
j_gene: TRBJ1-5

CDR3aa: CASSLLAEGSYEQYF
CDR3nt: TGTGCCAGCAGCTTATTAGCGGAGGGGTCCTACGAGCAGTACTTC
d_gene: NA
abundance: NA
v_gene: TRBV7-3
len: 15
j_gene: TRBJ2-7

CDR3aa: CASSYRSAGGGETQYF
CDR3nt: TGTGCCAGCAGTTACCGCTCAGCGGGAGGGGGAGAGACCCAGTACTTC
d_gene: TRBD2
abundance: NA
v_gene: TRBV6-5
len: 16
j_gene: TRBJ2-5

CDR3aa: CASSLVAGPSTDTQYF
CDR3nt: TGCGCCAGCAGCCTAGTAGCGGGGCCTAGCACAGATACGCAGTATTTT
d_gene: TRBD2
abundance: once
v_gene: TRBV5-1
len: 16
j_gene: TRBJ2-3

CDR3aa: CASSSQGARQETQYF
CDR3nt: TGCGCCAGCAGTTCACAAGGGGCGCGGCAAGAGACCCAGTACTTC
d_gene: NA
abundance: NA
v_gene: TRBV5-1
len: 15
j_gene: TRBJ2-5

CDR3aa: CASRGVRNQPQHF
CDR3nt: TGTGCCAGCCGGGGTGTGCGCAATCAGCCCCAGCATTTT
d_gene: NA
abundance: NA
v_gene: TRBV21-1
len: 13
j_gene: TRBJ1-5

CDR3aa: CASSGPTYEQYF
CDR3nt: TGTGCCAGCAGCGGCCCTACCTACGAGCAGTACTTC
d_gene: NA
abundance: NA
v_gene: TRBV9
len: 12
j_gene: TRBJ2-7

CDR3aa: CASSEGQSYGYTF
CDR3nt: TGTGCCAGCAGTGAAGGCCAGAGCTATGGCTACACCTTC
d_gene: NA
abundance: NA
v_gene: TRBV6-1
len: 13
j_gene: TRBJ1-2

CDR3aa: CASSWRERYEQYF
CDR3nt: TGTGCCAGCAGCTGGCGGGAGCGGTACGAGCAGTACTTC
d_gene: TRBD2
abundance: NA
v_gene: TRBV11-1
len: 13
j_gene: TRBJ2-7

CDR3aa: CASSPVAGNTDTQYF
CDR3nt: TGTGCCAGCAGCCCTGTGGCAGGGAACACAGATACGCAGTATTTT
d_gene: NA
abundance: NA
v_gene: TRBV7-9
len: 15
j_gene: TRBJ2-3

CDR3aa: CASSQRVSESLSYEQYF
CDR3nt: TGTGCCAGCAGCCAACGCGTTTCGGAATCTCTCTCCTACGAGCAGTACTTC
d_gene: NA
abundance: NA
v_gene: TRBV14
len: 17
j_gene: TRBJ2-7

CDR3aa: CASSASRQGAMEKLFF
CDR3nt: TGTGCCAGCAGCGCCTCCCGACAGGGGGCGATGGAAAAACTGTTTTTT
d_gene: TRBD1
abundance: NA
v_gene: TRBV9
len: 16
j_gene: TRBJ1-4

CDR3aa: CASSGQEETQYF
CDR3nt: TGCGCCAGCAGTGGACAGGAGGAGACCCAGTACTTC
d_gene: TRBD1
abundance: NA
v_gene: TRBV23-1
len: 12
j_gene: TRBJ2-5